One TCR beta chain is described in this entry. This sample is part of a study of blood T cell repertoires in COVID-19. Study-level background: In each case, the material was cDNA or gDNA derived from T cells, B-cell-depleted T cells, or PBMCs.

In the authors' workflow: Reference gene primer amplification gave nucleated cell count estimates. Profiling relied on immunoSEQ multiplex PCR, and the TCRdb table lists in-frame clones only, not all of them. D and trimming come from the DNA, and the V and J calls and clone size come from that table. This sample has approximately 200,000 clones, with approximately 90% found just once. Trimming took 5 bases from V and 6 from J; bases not matched to a gene: 8. CDR3 length: 16 residues. The germline CDR1 and CDR2 sequences are SGHVT and SQSDAQ. This TCR was recovered from a man aged 30 to 45 who had recovered from COVID-19. Sequencing was carried out using PBMCs or T cells enriched from blood (not recorded which). The chain recombines TRBV7-4 with TRBJ1-6; 9 positions match TRBD1. In nucleotides, the CDR3 is TGTGCCAGCAGCCCAGAAGGGACAGGGTGTAATTCACCCCTCCACTTT. The encoded protein is CASSPEGTGCNSPLHF.